This section outlines one TCR beta chain sequence together with its context. The CDR3 consists of 13 residues. Germline V lookup: CDR1 DFQATT, CDR2 SNEGSKA (reference sequence). The data were obtained in a study of T cell clusters in autoimmune cytopenias. TRB was amplified by touch-down multiplex PCR, primer pools A and B combined. TCRdb reprocessed the multiplex PCR reads and reports one entry per CDR3 protein, with no DNA. Its listing shows about 6,000 distinct CDR3 sequences. Each sample's input was 250 ng genomic DNA, 30,000 to 45,000 genome equivalents. The chain couples TRBV20-1 to TRBJ1-2. The sequence was obtained from a human donor with an autoimmune cytopenia or autoimmune hepatitis (not recorded which). Source material: peripheral blood. CDR3 amino acids: CSARPRLGMADTF.